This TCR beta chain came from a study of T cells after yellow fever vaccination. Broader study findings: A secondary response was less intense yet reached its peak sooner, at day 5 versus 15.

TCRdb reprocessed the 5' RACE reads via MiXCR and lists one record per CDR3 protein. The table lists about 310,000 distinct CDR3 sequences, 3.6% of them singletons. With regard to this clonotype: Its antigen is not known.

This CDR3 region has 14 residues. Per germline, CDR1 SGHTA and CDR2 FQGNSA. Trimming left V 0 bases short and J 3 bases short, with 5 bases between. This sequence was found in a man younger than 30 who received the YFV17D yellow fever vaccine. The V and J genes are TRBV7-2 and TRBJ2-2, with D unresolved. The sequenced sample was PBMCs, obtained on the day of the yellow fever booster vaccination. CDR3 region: CASSLAFHTGELFF. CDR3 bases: TGTGCCAGCAGCTTAGCGTTCCACACCGGGGAGCTGTTTTTT. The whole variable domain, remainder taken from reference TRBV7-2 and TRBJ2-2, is GAGVSQSPSNKVTEKGKDVELRCDPISGHTALYWYRQSLGQGLEFLIYFQGNSAPDKSGLPSDRFSAERTGGSVSTLTIQRTQQEDSAVYLCASSLAFHTGELFFGEGSRLTVL.